This T cell receptor beta chain was sequenced for a study of cytomegalovirus exposure and HLA in healthy donors. As for the study in general: Early released data had about 80 million unique TCRs, all coming from HLA-typed donors. Study-wide results and caveats: Across donors, most TCRs were seen rarely, yet some public ones were widespread. In a later analysis, common viral pathogens appeared linked to several of the most significant clusters.

Each donor was healthy, and each was a bone marrow donor. Vbeta (60) and Jbeta (13) primers were used in the PCR. Libraries were prepared by immunoSEQ multiplex PCR; TCRdb keeps only in-frame clonotypes and omits some of them. Here the sample spans 100,000 to 150,000 clones, 81% being singletons. CDR1 LNHDA and CDR2 SQIVND come from the germline V gene (reference sequence). This CDR3 contains 13 residues. The V end lost 3 bases, the J end lost 6 bases, and 9 bases lay between the germline ends. For this clone: Its antigen is not known.

This receptor was taken from a woman aged 30 to 39 in good health and CMV-seronegative. This sequence joins TRBV19 and TRBJ1-5; TRBD1 is a possible D gene (5 bases). The sample taken for sequencing was PBMCs. In nucleotides, the CDR3 is TGTGCCAGTAGTATGCAGGGTGGTCAGCCCCAGCATTTT. It encodes CASSMQGGQPQHF.